The following is a TCR beta chain sequence with its context. This sample is drawn from a study of blood T cell repertoires in COVID-19. CDR1 SGDLS and CDR2 YYNGEE come from the germline V gene. V dropped 0 bases and J dropped 8; count of bases not matched to a gene: 2. The CDR3 length is 14 residues. Some clones are missing from TCRdb's copy, which holds only in-frame ones; the method was immunoSEQ multiplex PCR. Here the sample spans about 160,000 clones, approximately 90% being singletons. The chain joins TRBV9 to TRBJ1-3; 10 bases match TRBD1. The sequence derives from a man younger than 40 with COVID-19, enrolled during active disease. Sequenced sample: peripheral blood. CDR3 sequence (DNA): TGTGCCAGCAGCGTAGGACAGGGGGCGGACACCATATATTTT. It codes for CASSVGQGADTIYF.